Given below is one TCR beta chain in context. CDR1 MGHDK and CDR2 SYGVNS come from the germline V gene. The V end was cut by 6 bases, the J end by 4 bases, with 10 bases between. CDR3 length: 13 amino acids. Method: immunoSEQ multiplex PCR; TCRdb's copy keeps in-frame clones and lacks some. The sample comprises around 150,000 clones, roughly 88% of which are singletons, and about 6.6% rests with the top ten. This sample is drawn from a study of blood T cell repertoires in COVID-19. As for the study in general: COVID-19 samples, acute and convalescent, were from the United States, Italy and Spain.

Sequenced input: PBMCs or T cells enriched from blood (not recorded which). V usage is TRBV25-1 and J usage is TRBJ1-5; D gene unclear. This TCR was sampled from a woman in her forties or fifties who had recovered from COVID-19. DNA for the CDR3: TGTGCCAGCAGCGCGGGAATAAATCAGCCCCAGCATTTT. Translated, it gives CASSAGINQPQHF.